This T cell receptor beta chain was identified during a study of molecular identifiers for immune sequencing clone quantification. Broader study findings: Clonotypes surpassing 20 RNA copies contained over 98% of effector molecules, versus under 1% in naive cells.

The CDR3 spans 15 residues. With V trimmed by 5 bases and J by 5 bases, 5 bases remained unmatched. Per the germline V gene, CDR1 is KGHDR and CDR2 is SFDVKD. TCRdb passed the PCR reads through MiXCR, listing each CDR3 protein once. The sample consists of 490,000 or so distinct CDR3 sequences, over 20% of them appearing once. There are a few counts of this clonotype. Its antigen is undetermined. J is TRBJ2-1 and V is TRBV24-1; TRBD2 matches at 10 bases. The TCR was taken from a human donor in good health. Some libraries in this study had Jurkat cell RNA spiked in. Specimen: naive CD8+ T cells from blood, with Jurkat cell RNA spiked in. The subset was: FACS-sorted CD8+CD4-CCR7+CD45RA+ naive T cells. The CDR3 loop is CATSALTSGNNEQFF. In nucleotides, the CDR3 is TGTGCCACCAGTGCCTTAACTAGCGGGAACAATGAGCAGTTCTTC.